Listed below are T cell receptor beta chains from one sample, sequenced in a study of coeliac disease. Some clones are missing from TCRdb's copy, which holds only in-frame ones; the method was immunoSEQ multiplex PCR. The sample has thousands of clones; under 70% are singletons. The specimen was lamina propria lymphocytes from the gut. The receptors were gathered from a woman in her sixties or seventies with celiac disease. CDR3s leave out the opening cysteine and the closing phenylalanine or tryptophan. The listing skips clone size in some rows; elsewhere it reads once, few, many or a size class.

TRBJ2-6,TRBV19,few,11,ASTISGANVLT
TRBJ2-3,TRBV15,-,11,ATSGTQWDRQY
TRBJ1-4,TRBV7-2,few,13,ASSGRGGPGEKLF
TRBJ1-1,TRBV5-6,-,11,ASRHRGNTEAF
TRBJ1-6,TRBV6-1,-,13,ASRRGSSYNSPLH
TRBJ2-2,TRBV19,-,19,ASSPGGARDFERLNTGELF
TRBJ2-7,TRBV14,-,11,ASSQWAGGEQY
TRBJ2-4,TRBV19,-,15,ASSPEGLAVAKNIQY
TRBJ2-2,TRBV28,-,12,ASTGQGITGELF
TRBJ2-5,TRBV21-1,-,13,ASSNTSGYQETQY
TRBJ1-1,TRBV27,few,13,ASTGNDRGLTEAF
TRBJ2-7,TRBV19,-,14,ASRPIRGTFVGEQY
TRBJ1-5,TRBV19,-,12,ASSPWGEGQPQH
TRBJ2-6,TRBV4-2,few,16,ASSPRTGSAPGANVLT
TRBJ2-5,TRBV27,-,13,ASSPRGLEKETQY
TRBJ2-1,TRBV6-1,once,12,ASNRLAGNNEQF
TRBJ1-1,TRBV10-3,-,11,AISPGGSTEAF
TRBJ2-5,TRBV5-1,-,11,ASTRRGPETQY
TRBJ2-1,TRBV7-6,-,14,ASSLVPSRSYNEQF
TRBJ1-5,TRBV6-5,-,12,ASRPRVGNQPQH
TRBJ2-1,TRBV7-2,-,13,ASSLYAGGRYEQF
TRBJ2-7,TRBV7-2,once,15,ASSPRPGLAGGYEQY
TRBJ1-2,TRBV4-2,few,12,ASNPGGDEYGYT
TRBJ1-1,TRBV6-6,once,10,ASSPQGSEAF
TRBJ1-4,TRBV9,-,13,ASSPFGGLNEKLF
TRBJ1-6,TRBV6-4,-,13,ASSLTGQGGSPLH
TRBJ2-5,TRBV12-5,-,13,ASGWPERRKETQY
TRBJ1-4,TRBV7-9,-,12,AVRGIATNEKLF
TRBJ1-6,TRBV7-6,-,13,ASSPKDRGYSPLH
TRBJ2-7,TRBV5-3,once,9,ARTRGGEQY
TRBJ2-3,TRBV9,-,14,ASSARLTRSTDTQY
TRBJ2-3,TRBV28,-,10,ASSLYGTLQY
TRBJ2-7,TRBV18,few,13,ASSPPGTGVDEQY
TRBJ2-7,TRBV7-2,-,13,ASSLDAGGSYEQY
TRBJ2-3,TRBV13,few,12,ASSLQGGTDTQY
TRBJ1-1,TRBV5-1,-,12,ASSRQKGDTEAF
TRBJ2-7,TRBV9,once,13,ASSLGQGHSYEQY
TRBJ2-5,TRBV6-1,few,12,ASSAPGVRETQY
TRBJ1-6,TRBV7-6,-,12,ASSSSGSNSPLH
TRBJ2-7,TRBV7-6,once,11,ASSSGGFYEQY
TRBJ1-6,TRBV5-1,-,13,ASSPSVTGSSPLH
TRBJ1-1,TRBV7-9,-,12,ASSLVRGAAAAF
TRBJ2-1,TRBV6-1,once,13,ASSVLAGGFNEQF
TRBJ1-1,TRBV5-4,-,10,ASSLGQGGAF
TRBJ2-5,TRBV6-6,few,13,ASSSAGGAQGTQY
TRBJ2-3,TRBV28,-,15,ASTSPGTGSRTDTQY
TRBJ2-1,TRBV7-7,once,14,ASSLGEIPPYNEQF
TRBJ2-2,TRBV9,-,14,ASSAHTGPRGGELF
TRBJ2-1,TRBV7-3,-,18,ASSPKGAGIGGSSYNEQF
TRBJ1-1,TRBV7-6,-,12,ASSLIGASTEAF
TRBJ2-6,TRBV7-2,once,12,ASSHSFGANVLT
TRBJ1-1,TRBV6-5,few,12,ASSARSFNTEAF
TRBJ2-3,TRBV4-2,-,13,ASSPEGYRTDTQY